These T cell receptor beta chains were read from a single sample in a study of blood T cell repertoires in COVID-19. The method was immunoSEQ multiplex PCR; TCRdb's version includes in-frame clones alone and lacks a portion of them. The sample lists under 150,000 clones; 81% were seen once. Specimen: peripheral blood. The receptors derive from a woman in her sixties with active or convalescent COVID-19. Each CDR3 is given with its conserved first and last residue. Each record gives: clone size, D gene, V gene, J gene, CDR3 length, CDR3 DNA, CDR3 protein. The D gene is left open where the match is weak. Not every row has a clone size; where given, it reads once, few, many or a size class.

NA	TRBD1	TRBV28	TRBJ1-1	15	TGTGCCAGCAGTCAGAATACAGGGGTTTGGACTGAAGCTTTCTTT	CASSQNTGVWTEAFF
NA	NA	TRBV19	TRBJ1-1	14	TGTGCCAGTAGTAAAAGCGGGGCAGGCGCTGAAGCTTTCTTT	CASSKSGAGAEAFF
NA	TRBD1	TRBV7-9	TRBJ2-3	15	TGTGCCAGCAGCCGGTATCGACAGGGTACAGATACGCAGTATTTT	CASSRYRQGTDTQYF
NA	NA	TRBV5-1	TRBJ2-5	13	TGCGCCAGCAGGTTGTCATTCCAAGAGACCCAGTACTTC	CASRLSFQETQYF
NA	NA	TRBV12-3/TRBV12-4	TRBJ2-1	13	TGTGCCAGCAGTAACTCTTTTTACAATGAGCAGTTCTTC	CASSNSFYNEQFF
many	TRBD2	TRBV6-2/TRBV6-3	TRBJ2-1	18	TGTGCCAGCAGTTACCTAGGGACTAGCGGGAGTATCTACAATGAGCAGTTCTTC	CASSYLGTSGSIYNEQFF
NA	TRBD2	TRBV12-5	TRBJ2-2	17	TGTGCTAGTGGTGCCACTAGCGGAGGGAGGAACACCGGGGAGCTGTTTTTT	CASGATSGGRNTGELFF
NA	NA	TRBV6-2/TRBV6-3	TRBJ1-2	16	TGTGCCAGCAGTTACTCACCTGACAGAACTAACTATGGCTACACCTTC	CASSYSPDRTNYGYTF
NA	NA	TRBV6-6	TRBJ1-1	12	TGTGCCAGCAGTGATGTCGGGATTGAAGCTTTCTTT	CASSDVGIEAFF
NA	TRBD1	TRBV10-3	TRBJ1-3	15	TGTGCCATCAGTGACCCCGGGACAGGGCAAGACACCATATATTTT	CAISDPGTGQDTIYF
NA	NA	TRBV20-1	TRBJ2-1	11	TGCAGTGCTAAACAGGGCAATGAGCAGTTCTTC	CSAKQGNEQFF
NA	TRBD2	TRBV5-4	TRBJ2-3	18	TGTGCCAGCAGCCCAGGACTAGCGGGAGGGATTAGCACAGATACGCAGTATTTT	CASSPGLAGGISTDTQYF
NA	TRBD2	TRBV6-5	TRBJ2-7	15	TGTGCCAGCGACATCGGGTTAAGCGGGACCTACGAGCAGTACTTC	CASDIGLSGTYEQYF
NA	NA	TRBV9	TRBJ2-7	13	TGTGCCAGCAGCGTCGGGGTGGCGTACGAGCAGTACTTC	CASSVGVAYEQYF
once	NA	TRBV19	TRBJ2-1	16	TGTGCCAGTAGTATACAACCGGGACACCGAGGGAATGAGCAGTTCTTC	CASSIQPGHRGNEQFF
once	TRBD1	TRBV28	TRBJ1-5	16	TGTGCCAGCAGTTGGGGGACAGGGGGTAACAATCAGCCCCAGCATTTT	CASSWGTGGNNQPQHF
NA	NA	TRBV19	TRBJ1-5	16	TGTGCCAGTAGTATAGATCCCCCGACAGGTGGTGGGCCCCAGCATTTT	CASSIDPPTGGGPQHF
NA	NA	TRBV6-5	TRBJ2-2	15	TGTGCCAGCAGTTACGGGTTCCACGAGGCCGGGGAGCTGTTTTTT	CASSYGFHEAGELFF
NA	NA	TRBV5-1	TRBJ1-1	13	TGCGCCAGCAGCCAGCAGGTGGCCACTGAAGCTTTCTTT	CASSQQVATEAFF
once	TRBD1	TRBV28	TRBJ1-4	15	TGTGCCAGCAGTTCGTGGACAGGGGCTAATGAAAAACTGTTTTTT	CASSSWTGANEKLFF
NA	TRBD2	TRBV15	TRBJ2-7	15	TGTGCCACCAGCTCTCTGAGCGGGAGGCGAGACGGGCAGTACTTC	CATSSLSGRRDGQYF
once	NA	TRBV5-1	TRBJ2-2	17	TGCGCCAGCAGCTTGGGCAGGCAGGGCTTAAACACCGGGGAGCTGTTTTTT	CASSLGRQGLNTGELFF
once	TRBD1	TRBV6-5	TRBJ1-1	14	TGTGCCAGCAGTCGACAGGGGAGGGTCACTGAAGCTTTCTTT	CASSRQGRVTEAFF
NA	TRBD1	TRBV29-1	TRBJ2-3	12	TGCAGCGGACAGGGCCAGCAAGATACGCAGTATTTT	CSGQGQQDTQYF
few	TRBD2	TRBV7-2	TRBJ2-5	16	TGTGCCAGCAGCCCGCGACTAGCTAACCTTCAAGAGACCCAGTACTTC	CASSPRLANLQETQYF
NA	NA	TRBV28	TRBJ2-5	15	TGTGCCAGCACCGTCGGGGGGCTAGGGGGAGAGACCCAGTACTTC	CASTVGGLGGETQYF
NA	TRBD2	TRBV9	TRBJ2-1	16	TGTGCCAGCAGCCAAACTAGCGGGAGTGTCGCGGGTGAGCAGTTCTTC	CASSQTSGSVAGEQFF
NA	NA	TRBV15	TRBJ2-5	12	TGTGCCACCAGCAGAGATGAGCGGGCCCAGTACTTC	CATSRDERAQYF
few	NA	TRBV18	TRBJ2-7	15	TGTGCCAGCTCACCCTCAGGGTTGACGGCCTACGAGCAGTACTTC	CASSPSGLTAYEQYF